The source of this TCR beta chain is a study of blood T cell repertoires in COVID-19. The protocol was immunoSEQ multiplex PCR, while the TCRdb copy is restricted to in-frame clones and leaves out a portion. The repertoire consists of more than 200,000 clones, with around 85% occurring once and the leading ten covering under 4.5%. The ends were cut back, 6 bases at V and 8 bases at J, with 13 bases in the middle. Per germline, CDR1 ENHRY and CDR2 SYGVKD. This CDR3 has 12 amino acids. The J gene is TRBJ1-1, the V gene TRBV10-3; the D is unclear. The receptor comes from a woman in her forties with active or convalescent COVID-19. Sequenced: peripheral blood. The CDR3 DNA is TGTGCCATCAGGAGAGGGCAGGACGAAGCTTTCTTT. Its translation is CAIRRGQDEAFF.